The 17 T cell receptor beta chains below all came from one sample that was sequenced in a study of T cell responses to AZD1222 COVID-19 vaccine. Clones were sequenced by immunoSEQ multiplex PCR, and TCRdb holds only the in-frame ones, with some missing. The sample has roughly 150,000 clones; 90% are singletons. Sequenced here: peripheral blood, sampled 28 days after the second AZD1222 dose. These receptors were taken from an adult who received the AZD1222 COVID-19 vaccine.

This chain uses TRBV2 with TRBJ1-6, with D perhaps matching TRBD1 (6 bases). The CDR3 spans 13 residues. The V and J ends lost 7 bases and 9 bases respectively, with 13 bases between them. Germline assignment: CDR1 SNHLY and CDR2 FYNNEI. The DNA of the CDR3 is TGTGCCAGCAATCTACAGGGAAGTTCACCCCTCCACTTT. Protein product: CASNLQGSSPLHF.

This clone was recorded once. This chain links TRBV28 with TRBJ1-2, with TRBD1 matching 11 bases. Per germline, CDR1 MDHEN and CDR2 SYDVKM. V shed 4 bases, J shed 8 bases, and the junction held 9 bases outside the gene matches. The CDR3 runs to 15 residues. DNA for the CDR3: TGTGCCAGCAGTTCCGGACAGGGGGCCTCTTGGGGCTACACCTTC. This codes for CASSSGQGASWGYTF.

CDR3 sequence reads: CAWSARRGPRPNTEAFF. CDR3 coding DNA: TGTGCCTGGAGCGCCCGCAGGGGGCCCCGACCAAACACTGAAGCTTTCTTT. This chain uses TRBV30 with TRBJ1-1; TRBD1 matches 8 bases. The V gene's germline CDR1 is GTSNPN and CDR2 SVGIG (reference sequence). Trimming took 3 bases from V and 2 from J; bases not matched to a gene: 14. The CDR3 runs 17 residues.

The chain carries TRBV3-1 (or the pseudogene TRBV3-2) and TRBJ2-1, with a possible D match to TRBD2 (5 bases). CDR1 and CDR2 (germline): LGHDT, YNNKEL (reference sequence). V gave up 0 bases and J gave up 4 bases, with 16 bases separating them. The CDR3 extends over 17 amino acids. CDR3 DNA sequence: TGTGCCAGCAGCCAAGACAGTTCCGGACTGCTGTACAATGAGCAGTTCTTC. The encoded protein is CASSQDSSGLLYNEQFF.

This rearrangement joins TRBV6-5 to TRBJ1-5; maybe TRBD1 (5 bases). V lost 5 bases and J lost 0, with 11 bases in between. This CDR3 spans 15 amino acids. CDR1 is MNHEY, CDR2 SVGAGI, per germline. The CDR3 region has the DNA TGTGCCAGCAGTCCCCTAGACAGTAGCAATCAGCCCCAGCATTTT. Amino acid sequence: CASSPLDSSNQPQHF.

The chain carries TRBV3-1 (or the pseudogene TRBV3-2) and TRBJ2-3; TRBD1 matches 8 bases. The junction had 3 bases not matched to a gene; V was cut back by 7 bases and J by 0 bases. The germline gives CDR1 LGHDT, CDR2 YNNKEL (reference sequence). The CDR3 runs to 14 residues. The CDR3 coding sequence is TGTGCCAGCACCCGACAGGGGAGCACAGATACGCAGTATTTT. This gives the protein CASTRQGSTDTQYF.

The chain recombines TRBV5-4 with TRBJ2-1; 7 bases line up with TRBD2. From germline, CDR1 is SGHNT and CDR2 YYREEE (reference sequence). This CDR3 is built from 15 residues. V was clipped by 4 bases and J by 4 bases; unmatched bases: 8. The CDR3 sequence is CASSATSVPYNEQFF. Written as DNA, the CDR3 is TGTGCCAGCAGCGCCACTAGCGTTCCATACAATGAGCAGTTCTTC.

The chain couples TRBV27 to TRBJ2-3; 7 bases line up with TRBD2. The CDR3 is made up of 17 amino acids. From germline, CDR1 is MNHEY and CDR2 SMNVEV (reference sequence). Trimming took 1 base from V and 1 from J; bases not matched to a gene: 8. CDR3 protein: CASSLFVSSGGTDTQYF. CDR3 nucleotide sequence: TGTGCCAGCAGTTTATTCGTGTCTAGCGGAGGCACAGATACGCAGTATTTT.

V usage is TRBV30 and J usage is TRBJ1-1; D remains ambiguous. The germline gives CDR1 GTSNPN, CDR2 SVGIG (reference sequence). Trimming took 5 bases from V and 0 from J, leaving 13 bases between them. This CDR3 contains 14 residues. The CDR3, as DNA: TGTGCCTGGGCTAAGACCACGGTGAACACTGAAGCTTTCTTT. It encodes CAWAKTTVNTEAFF.

The chain carries TRBV12-3 or TRBV12-4 and TRBJ1-2; no clear D. The ends were cut back, 3 bases at V and 4 bases at J, with 6 bases in the middle. This CDR3 spans 12 amino acids. Here the CDR3 DNA reads TGTGCCAGCAGTTTGATGGGCTATGGCTACACCTTC. Translated, it gives CASSLMGYGYTF.

The V call is TRBV28, the J call TRBJ1-5; D is ambiguous. The V end lost 10 bases, the J end lost 7 bases, and 17 bases lay between the germline ends. Germline assignment: CDR1 MDHEN and CDR2 SYDVKM. The CDR3 covers 13 residues. The DNA of the CDR3 is TGTGCCACATGTGTGGCGGTCAGACAGCCCCAGCATTTT. The encoded protein is CATCVAVRQPQHF.

Here the CDR3 reads CASSSRTKKGLAGSEQFF. For the CDR3, the DNA is TGTGCCAGCAGCTCCCGGACAAAGAAGGGACTAGCGGGTAGTGAGCAGTTCTTC. The gene calls are TRBV11-2 and TRBJ2-1; 12 nucleotides agree with TRBD2. CDR1 SGHAT and CDR2 FQNNGV come from the germline V gene. V dropped 4 bases and J dropped 9; count of bases not matched to a gene: 16. The CDR3 runs 18 residues.

There are a few counts of this clone. V and J are TRBV10-3 and TRBJ1-1, with 9 bases matching TRBD1. Germline lookup yields CDR1 ENHRY and CDR2 SYGVKD. The length of the CDR3 is 14 residues. Losses at the gene ends were 6 bases for V and 1 base for J; bases not matched to a gene: 3. The DNA of the CDR3 is TGTGCCATCAGGAGGGGACAGGGGAACACTGAAGCTTTCTTT. This translates into CAIRRGQGNTEAFF.

V and J are TRBV5-4 and TRBJ1-3; D possibly corresponds to TRBD1 (5 bases). Per germline, CDR1 SGHNT and CDR2 YYREEE (reference sequence). V gave up 0 bases and J gave up 0 bases, with 16 bases separating them. The CDR3 covers 18 residues. CDR3: CASSLGTGGDSSGNTIYF. The CDR3 DNA follows: TGTGCCAGCAGCTTGGGAACAGGTGGAGATTCCTCTGGAAACACCATATATTTT.

This clone appeared once. V and J are TRBV21-1 and TRBJ1-5. TRBV21-1 is a known pseudogene. This CDR3 comprises 15 residues. The CDR3 spells CASSKADTTEQPQHF. The CDR3 nucleotides read TGTGCCAGCAGCAAAGCGGATACCACGGAACAGCCCCAGCATTTT.

This chain uses TRBV5-6 with TRBJ2-2, with TRBD2 identical over 8 bases. The CDR3 has 15 residues. Germline V gene lookup returns CDR1 SGHDT and CDR2 YYEEEE. J was trimmed by 5 bases and V by 4 bases; bases with no gene match: 7. The DNA of the CDR3 is TGTGCCAGCAGCCAGGGACTAGTACGTACCGGGGAGCTGTTTTTT. Residues: CASSQGLVRTGELFF.

The chain employs TRBV28 and TRBJ2-7; 9 nucleotides match TRBD1. V shed 6 bases, J shed 6 bases, and the junction held 18 bases outside the gene matches. This CDR3 has 17 residues. Looked up from germline, CDR1 is MDHEN and CDR2 is SYDVKM. The CDR3 sequence is CASSLARVGTGSFEQYF. The CDR3, as DNA: TGTGCCAGCAGCTTAGCCCGGGTAGGGACAGGGAGTTTCGAGCAGTACTTC.